This TCR beta chain was recorded in a study of blood T cell repertoires in COVID-19. For the study at large: Spain, Italy and the United States supplied samples that represented acute and convalescent COVID-19. Sources were T cells, B-cell-depleted T cells, or PBMCs; the material itself was cDNA or gDNA.

This clone appeared once. The CDR3 has 13 residues. V gave up 6 bases and J gave up 6 bases; unmatched junction bases: 3. Germline-derived CDR1 and CDR2 are MGHDK and SYGVNS. In the source study's methods: The authors estimated nucleated cell counts from reference gene primer amplification. TCRdb keeps only in-frame clones here, not all; method: immunoSEQ multiplex PCR. The V and J calls and clone size come from that table; D and trimming were worked out from the DNA. The sample lists tens of thousands of clones; around 82% were seen once. The source of this sequence is a man in his sixties with acute or convalescent COVID-19. The sample consisted of peripheral blood. The chain employs TRBV25-1 and TRBJ2-2; the match to TRBD1 covers 8 bases. The CDR3 spells CASRSQGAGELFF. In DNA form, the CDR3 reads TGTGCCAGCAGGTCACAGGGGGCCGGGGAGCTGTTTTTT.